This T cell receptor (beta chain) was identified in a study of cytomegalovirus exposure and HLA in healthy donors. PCR used 60 Vbeta primers and 13 Jbeta primers. TCRdb keeps only in-frame clones here, not all; method: immunoSEQ multiplex PCR. This sample has 200,000 to 250,000 clones; around four fifths occur once, and the top ten carry 1.5% to 2%. The specimen was PBMCs. The TCR sequence derives from a man between 50 and 59 years old in good health and CMV-seronegative.

CDR3 DNA sequence: TGCAGCGTTAAAGCACAGGGGACCAACTCCTACGAGCAGTACTTC. It is translated as CSVKAQGTNSYEQYF. The rearrangement uses TRBV29-1 and TRBJ2-7; TRBD1 matches 7 bases. Trimming cost V 5 bases and J 0 bases; bases outside gene matches: 10. The CDR3 is 15 residues long. Germline V gives CDR1 SQVTM, CDR2 ANQGSEA.